These 25 T cell receptor beta chains originate from one sample sequenced in a study of blood T cell repertoires in COVID-19. Measured with immunoSEQ multiplex PCR; TCRdb has only the in-frame clones, and not every one. The sample yields about 110,000 clones, 70% to 90% seen once. Sequencing was carried out using peripheral blood. The receptors were gathered from a human donor in a cohort sampled during active COVID-19.

The V call is TRBV3-1 (or the pseudogene TRBV3-2), the J call TRBJ2-3; D is undetermined. The V gene's germline CDR1 is LGHDT and CDR2 YNNKEL (reference sequence). CDR3 length: 13 amino acids. V was shortened by 4 bases and J by 1 base, with 6 bases between the two germline ends. The CDR3, as DNA: TGTGCCAGCAGCCTGAGTGGCACAGATACGCAGTATTTT. This translates into CASSLSGTDTQYF.

The chain combines TRBV11-2 with TRBJ2-1; TRBD2 agrees at 7 bases. The germline V gene has CDR1 SGHAT and CDR2 FQNNGV. With V trimmed by 7 bases and J by 2 bases, 17 bases remained unmatched. The CDR3 extends over 18 amino acids. DNA for the CDR3: TGTGCCAGCACCCTCTTAGGGTCTCTAGCGGACACCTACAATGAGCAGTTCTTC. Amino acids: CASTLLGSLADTYNEQFF.

This clone has more than one count but fewer than ten. V and J are TRBV2 and TRBJ1-5; TRBD1 matches 8 bases. The CDR3 extends over 15 amino acids. The V and J ends lost 4 bases and 6 bases, in that order; junction bases with no gene match: 8. The germline CDR1 and CDR2 sequences are SNHLY and FYNNEI. CDR3 region: CASSGGQGRGQPQHF. The DNA for the CDR3 is TGTGCCAGCAGTGGAGGACAGGGTCGGGGTCAGCCCCAGCATTTT.

V usage is TRBV12-3 or TRBV12-4 and J usage is TRBJ1-2, with 7 bases fitting TRBD1. With V trimmed by 5 bases and J by 7 bases, 7 bases remained unmatched. This CDR3 has 13 residues. The CDR3 loop reads CASSQQGQAGYTF. The CDR3 coding sequence is TGTGCCAGCAGTCAACAGGGGCAGGCTGGCTACACCTTC.

At least ten counts were recorded for this clone. The J gene is TRBJ1-6, the V gene TRBV30; 8 nucleotides align to TRBD1. The CDR3 totals 12 residues. Trimming took 8 bases from V and 10 from J; bases not matched to a gene: 7. CDR1 and CDR2 (germline): GTSNPN, SVGIG (reference sequence). CDR3 protein: CAADRVGSPLHF. The CDR3 nucleotides are TGTGCCGCGGACAGGGTGGGATCACCCCTCCACTTT.

This clone was seen only once. This rearrangement joins TRBV5-1 to TRBJ2-7, with 7 bases fitting TRBD2. V was pared by 4 bases and J by 6 bases, with 7 bases of the junction left unmatched. Germline-derived CDR1 and CDR2 are SGHRS and YFSETQ. This CDR3 is 13 amino acids long. In DNA, the CDR3 is TGCGCCAGCAGCCCCCCCTTAGCGGGCGAGCAGTACTTC. Protein product: CASSPPLAGEQYF. Complete variable domain (other parts from reference TRBV5-1 and TRBJ2-7): KAGVTQTPRYLIKTRGQQVTLSCSPISGHRSVSWYQQTPGQGLQFLFEYFSETQRNKGNFPGRFSGRQFSNSRSEMNVSTLELGDSALYLCASSPPLAGEQYFGPGTRLTVT.

The chain combines TRBV15 with TRBJ1-5; unclear D gene. The CDR3 is 15 amino acids. The germline gives CDR1 LNHNV, CDR2 YYDKDF (reference sequence). The V and J ends lost 7 bases and 2 bases respectively, with 15 bases between them. CDR3 sequence (DNA): TGTGCCACCACCGTCGACATCCGCGGCAATCAGCCCCAGCATTTT. Protein: CATTVDIRGNQPQHF.

The chain couples TRBV24-1 to TRBJ1-5; no definite D call. Germline CDR1 KGHDR, CDR2 SFDVKD. The CDR3 length is 14 residues. Trimming removed 4 bases from V and 3 bases from J, with 9 bases in between. The CDR3 DNA reads as TGTGCCACCAGTGAAGGAGGGTTCAATCAGCCCCAGCATTTT. It encodes CATSEGGFNQPQHF.

The chain recombines TRBV28 with TRBJ1-3; perhaps TRBD1 as D (6 bases). Germline loops: CDR1 MDHEN, CDR2 SYDVKM. With 3 bases removed from V and 2 bases from J, the gap between germline ends came to 17 bases. This CDR3 comprises 17 residues. The CDR3 DNA reads as TGTGCCAGCAGTTTTTCTTTGGGCGGGGGCGCTGGAAACACCATATATTTT. Its translation: CASSFSLGGGAGNTIYF.

The V gene is TRBV11-3, the J gene TRBJ2-1; D perhaps matches TRBD2 (6 bases). Trimming removed 5 bases from V and 4 bases from J, with 12 bases in between. The CDR3 runs to 14 residues. CDR1 and CDR2 from the germline V gene are SGHNT and YENEEA. CDR3 sequence (DNA): TGTGCCAGCAGCCCCCCCGGGGGTTACAATGAGCAGTTCTTC. Protein product: CASSPPGGYNEQFF.

This clone was picked up one time. V gene TRBV15 combines with J gene TRBJ1-5, with no clear D. Germline V CDR1 and CDR2: LNHNV, YYDKDF (reference sequence). CDR3 size: 14 residues. With 8 bases removed from V and 3 bases from J, the gap between germline ends came to 14 bases. This CDR3 is CATRSREPNQPQHF. CDR3 DNA: TGTGCCACCCGCTCCCGGGAACCCAATCAGCCCCAGCATTTT.

V usage is TRBV7-9 and J usage is TRBJ2-2; possibly TRBD2 for D (5 bases). V was cut by 3 bases and J by 5 bases, with 10 bases left in between. The germline gives CDR1 SEHNR, CDR2 FQNEAQ (reference sequence). The CDR3 totals 14 residues. DNA of the CDR3: TGTGCCAGCAGCTTGAGAGGAGGTACCGGGGAGCTGTTTTTT. This sequence encodes CASSLRGGTGELFF.

The chain carries TRBV11-2 and TRBJ2-7; 8 nucleotides line up with TRBD1. The CDR3 spans 15 residues. From germline, CDR1 is SGHAT and CDR2 FQNNGV. The V and J ends lost 1 base and 3 bases, in that order; junction bases with no gene match: 5. The CDR3 DNA reads as TGTGCCAGCAGCTTAGCGGGACAGGTTTTCTACGAGCAGTACTTC. Protein product: CASSLAGQVFYEQYF.

CDR3 loop: CASSGNRGVWSNTEAFF. The CDR3 region has the DNA TGTGCCAGCAGTGGTAACAGGGGAGTTTGGTCTAACACTGAAGCTTTCTTT. The chain employs TRBV6-1 and TRBJ1-1; TRBD1 aligns across 7 bases. The germline gives CDR1 MNHNS, CDR2 SASEGT. V lost 4 bases and J lost 2; bases outside the gene matches: 13. This CDR3 region has 17 residues.

This chain connects TRBV28 to TRBJ1-1; 9 bases match TRBD1. Germline assignment: CDR1 MDHEN and CDR2 SYDVKM. The length of the CDR3 is 15 residues. V trimming: 4 bases; J trimming: 1 base; junction bases outside the gene matches: 4. The CDR3 loop reads CASSSPGQGNTEAFF. For the CDR3, the DNA is TGTGCCAGCAGTTCCCCGGGACAGGGGAACACTGAAGCTTTCTTT.

The chain recombines TRBV11-1 with TRBJ2-5; D remains unclear. The CDR3 sequence is 14 residues long. The germline V gene encodes CDR1 SGHAT and CDR2 FQDESV (reference sequence). V lost 4 bases to trimming and J lost 4 bases, with 13 bases between them. The DNA for the CDR3 is TGTGCCAGCAGCTCAAGCGCGGATCGAGAGACCCAGTACTTC. Translation gives CASSSSADRETQYF.

This chain links TRBV4-1 with TRBJ2-1, with 11 bases fitting TRBD2. Germline CDR1 MGHRA, CDR2 YSYEKL. The CDR3 length is 16 residues. With V trimmed by 5 bases and J by 5 bases, 8 bases remained unmatched. The CDR3 reads CASSEIAGGKNNEQFF. CDR3 nucleotides: TGCGCCAGCAGCGAGATAGCGGGAGGGAAAAACAATGAGCAGTTCTTC.

The chain combines TRBV5-1 with TRBJ2-3; possibly TRBD2 for D (5 bases). V was trimmed by 1 base and J by 4 bases, leaving 10 bases between them. This CDR3 has 14 residues. The germline CDR1 and CDR2 sequences are SGHRS and YFSETQ. For the CDR3, the DNA is TGCGCCAGCAGCTTGATAGGAGGAGCAGATACGCAGTATTTT. Protein: CASSLIGGADTQYF.

This chain joins TRBV5-1 and TRBJ2-1, with 12 positions matching TRBD2. The germline V gene has CDR1 SGHRS and CDR2 YFSETQ. V was clipped by 4 bases and J by 8 bases; unmatched bases: 10. This CDR3 has 16 residues. The CDR3 reads CASSNRTSGIKHEQFF. CDR3 nucleotides: TGCGCCAGCAGCAATCGGACTAGCGGGATAAAGCATGAGCAGTTCTTC.

V gene TRBV30 combines with J gene TRBJ2-5; TRBD1 matches at 10 bases. Trimming removed 2 bases from V and 4 bases from J; junction bases left unmatched: 4. CDR3 length equals 14 residues. Germline loops: CDR1 GTSNPN, CDR2 SVGIG (reference sequence). The CDR3 bases are TGTGCCTGGAGTCTAGGGACAGGGGTAGAGACCCAGTACTTC. Its protein product is CAWSLGTGVETQYF.

V is TRBV29-1 and J is TRBJ2-2, with 7 bases fitting TRBD2. The V gene end was trimmed by 7 bases and the J gene end by 8 bases; junction bases not matched to a gene: 7. This CDR3 contains 12 residues. The V gene's germline CDR1 is SQVTM and CDR2 ANQGSEA. The chain's CDR3 is CSGRGRGGELFF. CDR3 bases: TGCAGCGGACGAGGGAGGGGAGGGGAGCTGTTTTTT.

CDR3 in amino acids: CASSQDLAVRETDTQYF. The CDR3 nucleotides read TGTGCCAGCAGCCAAGACCTAGCGGTTAGGGAGACAGATACGCAGTATTTT. V usage is TRBV4-2 and J usage is TRBJ2-3, with 7 bases aligning to TRBD2. The germline V gene encodes CDR1 LGHNA and CDR2 YNFKEQ. This CDR3 region has 17 residues. V trimming: 0 bases; J trimming: 3 bases; junction bases outside the gene matches: 9.

V is TRBV28 and J is TRBJ1-3; perhaps TRBD1 as D (6 bases). Trimming took 5 bases from V and 3 from J, leaving 8 bases between them. The CDR3 loop spans 13 amino acids. From germline, CDR1 is MDHEN and CDR2 SYDVKM. The CDR3: CASSRGGGNTIYF. DNA for the CDR3: TGTGCCAGCAGTAGGGGGGGTGGAAACACCATATATTTT.

The V gene is TRBV30, the J gene TRBJ2-2, with a weak D call TRBD1 (5 bases). Trimming took off 3 bases at V and 5 bases at J, with 13 bases between the two ends. This CDR3 has 14 amino acids. Germline V gene sequence: CDR1 GTSNPN, CDR2 SVGIG (reference sequence). CDR3 bases: TGTGCCTGGAGCTTCGCAGGGTTTACCGGGGAGCTGTTTTTT. The encoded protein is CAWSFAGFTGELFF.

V usage is TRBV21-1 and J usage is TRBJ2-3; the D segment call TRBD2 is taken from the table without a DNA check. TRBV21-1 is reported as a pseudogene. CDR3 length: 16 residues. CDR3 amino acids: CASSKKREGRTDTQYF. The CDR3 region has the DNA TGTGCCAGCAGCAAGAAGCGGGAGGGCCGAACAGATACGCAGTATTTT.